The entry that follows covers one T cell receptor (beta chain) sequence. Its antigen is not known. V lost 4 bases and J 7 bases, leaving 14 bases between the germline ends. Per germline, CDR1 SGHAT and CDR2 FQNNGV. The CDR3 runs 13 residues. In the original processing: ImmunoSEQ yielded junction-only sequences lacking quality scores, so filtering differed. Using immunoSEQ multiplex PCR, the repertoire was profiled, and TCRdb retains in-frame clones only, with some absent. The V and J calls and clone size were taken over from that table, and D and trimming were inferred from the DNA. The sample has 1.6 million or so clones, around 95% seen once. This entry is derived from a study of shared clonotypes between healthy human individuals. Study background: Donors consisted of a couple of women and a few men between 18 and 49.

Overall study findings and caveats: Naive subsets usually exceeded memory subsets in estimated richness. Only blood samples were collected, and tissue repertoires likely differ.

This clonotype was sampled from a man aged 25-40 years in good health. The rearrangement links TRBV11-2 to TRBJ2-7; a weak D match, TRBD2 (5 bases). The sequenced material came from naive CD4+ T cells sorted from blood. Documented subset: CD45RA+ positively selected. CDR3 nucleotides: TGTGCCAGCAGCTCCCGCCGGGGTCGGGAGCAGTACTTC. This sequence encodes CASSSRRGREQYF.